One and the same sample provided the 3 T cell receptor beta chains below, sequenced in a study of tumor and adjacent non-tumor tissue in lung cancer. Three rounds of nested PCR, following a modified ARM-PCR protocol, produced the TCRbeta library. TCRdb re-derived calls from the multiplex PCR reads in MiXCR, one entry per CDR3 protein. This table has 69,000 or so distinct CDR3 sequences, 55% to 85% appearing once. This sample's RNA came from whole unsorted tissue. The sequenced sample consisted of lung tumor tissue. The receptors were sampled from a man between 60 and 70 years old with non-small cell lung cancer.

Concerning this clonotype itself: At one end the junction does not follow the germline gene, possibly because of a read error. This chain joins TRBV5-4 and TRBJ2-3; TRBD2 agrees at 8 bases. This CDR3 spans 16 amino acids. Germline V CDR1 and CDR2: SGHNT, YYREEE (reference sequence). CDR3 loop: CAVSPIEREPGDAQYF. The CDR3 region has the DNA TGTGCCGTCAGCCCTATCGAGCGGGAGCCGGGAGATGCGCAGTATTTT.

CDR3 in amino acids: CSASRTGGEGYTF. CDR3 sequence (DNA): TGCAGTGCGTCAAGAACAGGGGGGGAGGGTTACACCTTC. V gene TRBV20-1 combines with J gene TRBJ1-2; 8 bases match TRBD1. V lost 6 bases, J lost 11 bases, and 14 bases stayed unmatched. This CDR3 comprises 13 residues. CDR1 DFQATT and CDR2 SNEGSKA come from the germline V gene (reference sequence).

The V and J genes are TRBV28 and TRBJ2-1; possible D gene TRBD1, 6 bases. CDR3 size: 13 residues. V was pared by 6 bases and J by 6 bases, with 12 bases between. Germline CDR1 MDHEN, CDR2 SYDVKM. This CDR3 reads CASSLSTGNEQFF. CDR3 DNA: TGTGCCAGCAGCCTATCGACAGGCAATGAGCAGTTCTTC.